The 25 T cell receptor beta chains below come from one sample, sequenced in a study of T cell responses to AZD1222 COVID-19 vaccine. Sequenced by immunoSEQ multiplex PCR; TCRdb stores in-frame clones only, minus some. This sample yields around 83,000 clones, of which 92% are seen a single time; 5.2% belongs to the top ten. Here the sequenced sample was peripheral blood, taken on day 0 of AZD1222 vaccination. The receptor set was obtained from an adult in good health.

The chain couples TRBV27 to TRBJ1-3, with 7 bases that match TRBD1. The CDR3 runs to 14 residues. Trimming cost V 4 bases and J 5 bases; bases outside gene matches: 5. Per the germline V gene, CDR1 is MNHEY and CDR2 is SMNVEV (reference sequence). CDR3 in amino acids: CASSYTGDRNTIYF. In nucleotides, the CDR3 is TGTGCCAGCAGTTATACAGGGGACCGAAACACCATATATTTT.

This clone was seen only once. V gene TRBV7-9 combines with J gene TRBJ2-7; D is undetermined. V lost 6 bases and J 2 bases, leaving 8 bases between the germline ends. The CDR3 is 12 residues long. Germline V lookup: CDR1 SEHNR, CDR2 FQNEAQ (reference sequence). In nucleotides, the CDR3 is TGTGCCAGCAGTATGGAAACCTACGAGCAGTACTTC. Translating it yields CASSMETYEQYF.

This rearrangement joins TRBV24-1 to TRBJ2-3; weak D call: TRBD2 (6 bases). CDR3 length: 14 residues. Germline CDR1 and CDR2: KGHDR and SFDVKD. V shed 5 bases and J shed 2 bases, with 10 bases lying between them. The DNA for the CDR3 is TGTGCCACCAGTGGAGTGGACTACACAGATACGCAGTATTTT. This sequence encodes CATSGVDYTDTQYF.

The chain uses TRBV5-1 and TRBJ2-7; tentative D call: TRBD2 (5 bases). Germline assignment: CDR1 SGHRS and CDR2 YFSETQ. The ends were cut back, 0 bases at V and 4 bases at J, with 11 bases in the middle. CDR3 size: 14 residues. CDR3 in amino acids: CASSLALDFYEQYF. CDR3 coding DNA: TGCGCCAGCAGCTTGGCACTAGATTTTTACGAGCAGTACTTC.

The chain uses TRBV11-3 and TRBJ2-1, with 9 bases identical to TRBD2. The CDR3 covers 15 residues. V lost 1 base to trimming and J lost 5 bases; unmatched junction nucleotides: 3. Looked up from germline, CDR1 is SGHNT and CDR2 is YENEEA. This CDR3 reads CASSLGVAGDNEQFF. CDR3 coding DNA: TGTGCCAGCAGCTTAGGGGTAGCGGGAGACAATGAGCAGTTCTTC.

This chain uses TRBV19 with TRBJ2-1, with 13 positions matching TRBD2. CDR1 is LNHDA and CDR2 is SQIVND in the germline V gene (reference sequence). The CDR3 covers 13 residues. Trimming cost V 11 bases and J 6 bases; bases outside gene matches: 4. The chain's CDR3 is CASGLAGPNEQFF. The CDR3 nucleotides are TGTGCCTCGGGACTAGCGGGACCCAATGAGCAGTTCTTC. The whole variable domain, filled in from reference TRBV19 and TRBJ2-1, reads DGGITQSPKYLFRKEGQNVTLSCEQNLNHDAMYWYRQDPGQGLRLIYYSQIVNDFQKGDIAEGYSVSREKKESFPLTVTSAQKNPTAFYLCASGLAGPNEQFFGPGTRLTVL.

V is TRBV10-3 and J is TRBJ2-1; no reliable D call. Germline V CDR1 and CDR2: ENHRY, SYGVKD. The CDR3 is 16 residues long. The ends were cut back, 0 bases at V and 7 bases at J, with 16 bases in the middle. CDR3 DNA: TGTGCCATCAGTGAGTCGAACGGTGGTGTACGAAATGAGCAGTTCTTC. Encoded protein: CAISESNGGVRNEQFF.

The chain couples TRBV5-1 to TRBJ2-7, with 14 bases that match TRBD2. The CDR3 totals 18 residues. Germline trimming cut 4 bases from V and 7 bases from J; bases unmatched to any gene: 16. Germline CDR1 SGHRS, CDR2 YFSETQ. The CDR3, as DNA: TGCGCCAGCAGCCCCAACCCAGGGACTAGCGGGAGTTCGGGAGAGCAGTACTTC. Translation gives CASSPNPGTSGSSGEQYF.

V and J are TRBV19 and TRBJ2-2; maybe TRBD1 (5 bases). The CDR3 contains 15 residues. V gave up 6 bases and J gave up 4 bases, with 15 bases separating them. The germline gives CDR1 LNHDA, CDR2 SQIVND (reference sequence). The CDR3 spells CASRVIGTGTGELFF. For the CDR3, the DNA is TGTGCCAGTAGGGTGATAGGAACAGGCACCGGGGAGCTGTTTTTT.

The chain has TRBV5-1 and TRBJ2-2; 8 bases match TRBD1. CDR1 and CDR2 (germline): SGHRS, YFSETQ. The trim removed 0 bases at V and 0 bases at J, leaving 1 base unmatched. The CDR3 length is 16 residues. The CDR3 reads CASSLGDRTNTGELFF. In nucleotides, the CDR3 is TGCGCCAGCAGCTTGGGGGACAGGACGAACACCGGGGAGCTGTTTTTT.

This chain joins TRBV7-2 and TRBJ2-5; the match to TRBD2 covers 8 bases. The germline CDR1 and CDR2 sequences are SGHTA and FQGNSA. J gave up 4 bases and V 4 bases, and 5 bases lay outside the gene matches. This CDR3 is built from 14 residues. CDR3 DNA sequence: TGTGCCAGCAGCTGGACCGGGGGGGGAGAGACCCAGTACTTC. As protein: CASSWTGGGETQYF.

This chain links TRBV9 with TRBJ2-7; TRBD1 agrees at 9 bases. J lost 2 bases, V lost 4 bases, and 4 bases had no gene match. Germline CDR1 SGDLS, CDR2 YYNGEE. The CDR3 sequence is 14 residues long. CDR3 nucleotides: TGTGCCAGCAGCCCAGGGACAGGGCCCTACGAGCAGTACTTC. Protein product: CASSPGTGPYEQYF.

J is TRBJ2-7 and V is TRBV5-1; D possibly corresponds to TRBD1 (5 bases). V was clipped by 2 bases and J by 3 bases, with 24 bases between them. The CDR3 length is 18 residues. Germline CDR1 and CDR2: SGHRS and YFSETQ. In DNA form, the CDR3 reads TGCGCCAGCAGCTTCGAGCCCTCAGGGAATCCATTGAGCTACGAGCAGTACTTC. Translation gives CASSFEPSGNPLSYEQYF.

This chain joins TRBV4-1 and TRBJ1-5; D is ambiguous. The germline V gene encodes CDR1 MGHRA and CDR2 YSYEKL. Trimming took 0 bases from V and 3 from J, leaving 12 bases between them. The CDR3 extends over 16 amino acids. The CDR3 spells CASSQEMPEANQPQHF. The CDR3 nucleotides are TGCGCCAGCAGCCAAGAAATGCCCGAAGCCAATCAGCCCCAGCATTTT.

CDR3 nucleotides: TGTGCCAGCAGCTTAGAGACTAGCGGGAGGGCCAACAATGAGCAGTTCTTC. Its protein product is CASSLETSGRANNEQFF. This chain uses TRBV7-8 with TRBJ2-1, with 14 bases matching TRBD2. V trimming: 1 base; J trimming: 5 bases; junction bases outside the gene matches: 4. The CDR3 has 17 residues. Germline-derived CDR1 and CDR2 are SGHVS and FQNEAQ.

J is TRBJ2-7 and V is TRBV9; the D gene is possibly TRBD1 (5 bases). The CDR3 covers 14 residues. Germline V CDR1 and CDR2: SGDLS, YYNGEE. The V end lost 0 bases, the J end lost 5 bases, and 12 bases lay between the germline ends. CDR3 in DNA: TGTGCCAGCAGCGTAGGAAACAGGCAAAACGAGCAGTACTTC. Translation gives CASSVGNRQNEQYF.

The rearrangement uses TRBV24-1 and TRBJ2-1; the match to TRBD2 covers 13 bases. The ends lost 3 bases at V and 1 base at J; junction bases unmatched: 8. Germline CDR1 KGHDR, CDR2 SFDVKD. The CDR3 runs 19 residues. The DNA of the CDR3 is TGTGCCACCAGTGATCCTCGGACTAGCGGGAGAAGATCCTACAATGAGCAGTTCTTC. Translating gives CATSDPRTSGRRSYNEQFF.

This chain's CDR3 is CASSESGYGYTF. The CDR3 coding sequence is TGCGCCAGCAGCGAATCCGGCTATGGCTACACCTTC. V gene TRBV5-1 combines with J gene TRBJ1-2; D uncertain. V shed 4 bases and J shed 4 bases, with 8 bases lying between them. CDR3 length equals 12 residues. Germline V lookup: CDR1 SGHRS, CDR2 YFSETQ.

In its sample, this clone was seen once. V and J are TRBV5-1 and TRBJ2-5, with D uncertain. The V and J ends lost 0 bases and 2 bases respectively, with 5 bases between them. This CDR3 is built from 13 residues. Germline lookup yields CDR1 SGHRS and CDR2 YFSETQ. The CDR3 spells CASSLEPQETQYF. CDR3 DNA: TGCGCCAGCAGCTTGGAGCCGCAAGAGACCCAGTACTTC.

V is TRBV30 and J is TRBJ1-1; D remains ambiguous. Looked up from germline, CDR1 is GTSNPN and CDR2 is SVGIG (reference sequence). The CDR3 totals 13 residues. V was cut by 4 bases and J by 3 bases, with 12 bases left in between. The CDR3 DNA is TGTGCCTGGAATAAGGGCCTAGACACTGAAGCTTTCTTT. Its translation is CAWNKGLDTEAFF. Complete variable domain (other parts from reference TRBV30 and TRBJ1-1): SQTIHQWPATLVQPVGSPLSLECTVEGTSNPNLYWYRQAAGRGLQLLFYSVGIGQISSEVPQNLSASRPQDRQFILSSKKLLLSDSGFYLCAWNKGLDTEAFFGQGTRLTVV.

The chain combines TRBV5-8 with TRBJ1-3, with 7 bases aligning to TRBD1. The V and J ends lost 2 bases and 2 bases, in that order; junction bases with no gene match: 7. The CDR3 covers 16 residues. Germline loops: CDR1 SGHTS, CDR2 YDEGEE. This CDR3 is CASSFRLGQTGNTIYF. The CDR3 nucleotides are TGTGCCAGCAGCTTTCGTCTGGGACAGACTGGAAACACCATATATTTT.

DNA for the CDR3: TGTGCCAGCAGCGTAGCTACCGGGAGGGTTCATGAGCAGTTCTTC. As protein: CASSVATGRVHEQFF. V gene TRBV9 combines with J gene TRBJ2-1; TRBD2 matches 8 bases. V dropped 0 bases and J dropped 8; count of bases not matched to a gene: 7. Germline CDR1 SGDLS, CDR2 YYNGEE. The CDR3 is made up of 15 amino acids.

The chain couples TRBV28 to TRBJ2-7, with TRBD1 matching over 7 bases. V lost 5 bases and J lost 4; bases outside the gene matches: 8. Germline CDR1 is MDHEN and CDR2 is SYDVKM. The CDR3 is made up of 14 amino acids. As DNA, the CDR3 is TGTGCCAGCAGTCTCTGGACAGGTAGTTACGAGCAGTACTTC. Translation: CASSLWTGSYEQYF.

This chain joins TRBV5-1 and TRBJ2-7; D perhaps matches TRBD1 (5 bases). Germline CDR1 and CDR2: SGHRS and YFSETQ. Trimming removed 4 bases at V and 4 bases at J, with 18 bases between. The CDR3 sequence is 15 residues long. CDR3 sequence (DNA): TGCGCCAGCAGCCGTGAACCGGTGAAGGGGTACGAGCAGTACTTC. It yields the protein CASSREPVKGYEQYF.

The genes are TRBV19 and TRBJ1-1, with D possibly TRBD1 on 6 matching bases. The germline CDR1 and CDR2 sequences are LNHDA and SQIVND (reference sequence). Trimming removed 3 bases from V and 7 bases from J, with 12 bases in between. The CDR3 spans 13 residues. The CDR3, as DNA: TGTGCCAGTAGTATCCCCGGACAGATTGAAGCTTTCTTT. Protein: CASSIPGQIEAFF. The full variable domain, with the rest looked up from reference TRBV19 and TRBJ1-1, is DGGITQSPKYLFRKEGQNVTLSCEQNLNHDAMYWYRQDPGQGLRLIYYSQIVNDFQKGDIAEGYSVSREKKESFPLTVTSAQKNPTAFYLCASSIPGQIEAFFGQGTRLTVV.